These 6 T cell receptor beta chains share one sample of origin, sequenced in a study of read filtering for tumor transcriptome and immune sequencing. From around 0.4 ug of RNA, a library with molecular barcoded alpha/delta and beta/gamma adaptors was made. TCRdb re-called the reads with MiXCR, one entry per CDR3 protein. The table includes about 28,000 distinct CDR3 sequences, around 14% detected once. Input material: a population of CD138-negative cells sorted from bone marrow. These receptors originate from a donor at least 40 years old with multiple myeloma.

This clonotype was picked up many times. CDR3 DNA sequence: TGTGCCAGCAGCCCCCTAGCGGGAGGGCCAAAAGAGCAGTTCTTC. Its translation is CASSPLAGGPKEQFF. The chain uses TRBV3-1 and TRBJ2-1; 12 bases match TRBD2. Germline loops: CDR1 LGHDT, CDR2 YNNKEL (reference sequence). This CDR3 is built from 15 residues. Trimming cost V 4 bases and J 10 bases; bases outside gene matches: 8.

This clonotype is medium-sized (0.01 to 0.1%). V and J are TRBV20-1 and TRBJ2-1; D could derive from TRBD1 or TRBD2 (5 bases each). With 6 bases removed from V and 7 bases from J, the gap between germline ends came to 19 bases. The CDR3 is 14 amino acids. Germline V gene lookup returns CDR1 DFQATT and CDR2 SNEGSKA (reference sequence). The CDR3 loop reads CSARGLGERNEQFF. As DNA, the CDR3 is TGCAGTGCACGTGGACTGGGGGAGAGGAATGAGCAGTTCTTC.

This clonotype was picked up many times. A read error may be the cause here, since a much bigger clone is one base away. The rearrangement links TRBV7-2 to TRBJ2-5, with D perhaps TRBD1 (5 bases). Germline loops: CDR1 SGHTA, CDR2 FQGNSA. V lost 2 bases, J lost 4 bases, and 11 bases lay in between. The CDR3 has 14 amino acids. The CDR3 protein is CASSLSGATETQYF. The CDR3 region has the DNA TGTGCCAGCAGCTTATCTGGGGCCACAGAGACCCAGTACTTC.

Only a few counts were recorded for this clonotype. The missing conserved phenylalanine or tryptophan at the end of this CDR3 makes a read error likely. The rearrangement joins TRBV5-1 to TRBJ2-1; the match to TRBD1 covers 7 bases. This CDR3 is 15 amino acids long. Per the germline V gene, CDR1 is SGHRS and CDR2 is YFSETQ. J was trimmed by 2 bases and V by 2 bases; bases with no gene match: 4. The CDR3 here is CASSLGGVTYNEQFS. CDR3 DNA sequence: TGCGCCAGCAGCTTAGGGGGCGTTACCTACAATGAGCAGTTCTCC.

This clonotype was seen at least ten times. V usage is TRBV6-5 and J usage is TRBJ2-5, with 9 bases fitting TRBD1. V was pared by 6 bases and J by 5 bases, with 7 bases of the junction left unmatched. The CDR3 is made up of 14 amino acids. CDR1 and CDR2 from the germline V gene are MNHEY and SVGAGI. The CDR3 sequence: CASSHTGGAETQYF. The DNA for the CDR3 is TGTGCCAGCAGCCATACAGGGGGCGCGGAGACCCAGTACTTC.

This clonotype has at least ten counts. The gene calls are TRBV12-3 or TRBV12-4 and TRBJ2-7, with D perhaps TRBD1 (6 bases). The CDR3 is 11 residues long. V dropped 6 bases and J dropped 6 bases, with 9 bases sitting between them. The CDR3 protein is CASSRGREQYF. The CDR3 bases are TGTGCCAGCAGCAGGGGACGCGAGCAGTACTTC.